This TCR beta chain was retrieved from a study of regulatory T cells in long-lasting Graves disease. Through Arm-PCR of CDR3 regions and iRepertoire HTBI primers, TCR beta libraries were built. TCRdb re-analysed the multiplex PCR reads in MiXCR, keeping a single row per CDR3 protein. The sample yields 400,000 to 450,000 distinct CDR3 sequences, about 15% seen once. Regarding time point: newly diagnosed GD, antithyroid drugs for less than 3 months. PBMCs were the source of the RNA used for TCR sequencing. Whole-study findings and limits: The study found TRBV28, TRBJ1-2 and TRBJ2-5 favored in persistent disease. New patients shared roughly 960 public clonotypes, and persistent patients shared more, with under 3,500.

V gave up 6 bases and J gave up 4 bases; unmatched junction bases: 8. This CDR3 region has 14 residues. The germline gives CDR1 SNHLY, CDR2 FYNNEI. This clonotype was observed many times. As yet, its antigen is unknown. This same sample was also part of a study on T cells in Graves' hyperthyroidism and ophthalmopathy. That study adds: HTBI primers were used for first-round RT-PCR of the TCR CDR3. Peripheral blood also featured most of the thyroid clonotypes expanded above 0.001.

The receptor was isolated from a woman between 25 and 40 years old with Graves disease. This chain connects TRBV2 to TRBJ1-1, with TRBD1 matching 7 bases. Sequencing used peripheral blood mononuclear cells (PBMCs), obtained at new diagnosis, from a patient treated with antithyroid drugs. CDR3 in DNA: TGTGCCAGCAGGGAGGGGGCATGGGGCACTGAAGCTTTCTTT. This gives the protein CASREGAWGTEAFF.